This is a list of T cell receptor beta chains from one sample in a study of PD-L1 blockade in urothelial cancer. The assay was immunoSEQ multiplex PCR, and TCRdb's table has in-frame clones only and misses some. The repertoire has about 50,000 clones, 70% to 90% of them found once; the top ten carry 2.4%. Sequenced material: PBMCs, taken around atezolizumab (anti-PD-L1) treatment. The receptors derive from a man in his sixties with urothelial cancer. CDR3s include the opening cysteine and the closing phenylalanine or tryptophan. The D gene is left open where the match is weak. The size entry is marked missing in some rows and otherwise reads once, few, many or a size class.

D gene: NA; clone size: NA; J gene: TRBJ2-7; V gene: TRBV5-1; CDR3 protein: CASGRGSSFSYEQYF; CDR3 DNA: TGCGCCAGCGGGAGGGGGTCGTCCTTCTCCTACGAGCAGTACTTC
D gene: NA; clone size: NA; J gene: TRBJ2-3; V gene: TRBV5-1; CDR3 protein: CASSYGKDFPDTQYF; CDR3 DNA: TGCGCCAGCAGCTATGGTAAGGACTTCCCAGATACGCAGTATTTT
D gene: TRBD2; clone size: NA; J gene: TRBJ2-2; V gene: TRBV14; CDR3 protein: CASSQGITGTSRTGELFF; CDR3 DNA: TGTGCCAGCAGCCAAGGAATAACCGGGACTAGTAGGACCGGGGAGCTGTTTTTT
D gene: TRBD1; clone size: NA; J gene: TRBJ2-1; V gene: TRBV2; CDR3 protein: CASSEELAGGRGEQFF; CDR3 DNA: TGTGCCAGCAGTGAAGAACTGGCAGGGGGCCGGGGTGAGCAGTTCTTC
D gene: TRBD1; clone size: NA; J gene: TRBJ1-1; V gene: TRBV18; CDR3 protein: CASSSARNRGLNTEAFF; CDR3 DNA: TGTGCCAGCTCATCCGCCCGTAACAGGGGCCTCAACACTGAAGCTTTCTTT
D gene: NA; clone size: NA; J gene: TRBJ2-5; V gene: TRBV4-1; CDR3 protein: CASSQNRLAKETQYF; CDR3 DNA: TGCGCCAGCAGCCAAAATCGGCTAGCGAAAGAGACCCAGTACTTC
D gene: TRBD2; clone size: NA; J gene: TRBJ2-1; V gene: TRBV29-1; CDR3 protein: CSVVVLAGNEQFF; CDR3 DNA: TGCAGCGTTGTCGTACTAGCGGGCAATGAGCAGTTCTTC
D gene: TRBD1; clone size: NA; J gene: TRBJ2-4; V gene: TRBV13; CDR3 protein: CASSPWTGGLSDIQYF; CDR3 DNA: TGTGCCAGCAGCCCCTGGACAGGGGGCTTATCGGACATTCAGTACTTC
D gene: TRBD1; clone size: NA; J gene: TRBJ1-2; V gene: TRBV2; CDR3 protein: CASSEVSVDRVGWGYTF; CDR3 DNA: TGTGCCAGCAGTGAAGTAAGCGTGGACAGGGTCGGATGGGGCTACACCTTC
D gene: NA; clone size: NA; J gene: TRBJ2-7; V gene: TRBV21-1; CDR3 protein: CASSKGTAGTGSYEQYF; CDR3 DNA: TGTGCCAGCAGCAAAGGGACTGCCGGGACAGGGTCCTACGAGCAGTACTTC
D gene: NA; clone size: once; J gene: TRBJ2-1; V gene: TRBV11-3; CDR3 protein: CASSLVGSNEQFF; CDR3 DNA: TGTGCCAGCAGCTTAGTGGGCAGCAATGAGCAGTTCTTC
D gene: TRBD1; clone size: NA; J gene: TRBJ1-1; V gene: TRBV6-5; CDR3 protein: CASTSRTGGASEAFF; CDR3 DNA: TGTGCCAGCACTTCTCGGACAGGGGGCGCATCTGAAGCTTTCTTT
D gene: NA; clone size: NA; J gene: TRBJ1-2; V gene: TRBV28; CDR3 protein: CASSLFQYNYGYTF; CDR3 DNA: TGTGCCAGCAGTTTATTTCAGTACAACTATGGCTACACCTTC
D gene: NA; clone size: NA; J gene: TRBJ2-3; V gene: TRBV11-1; CDR3 protein: CASSLYSGADTQYF; CDR3 DNA: TGTGCCAGCAGCCTTTACTCAGGGGCAGATACGCAGTATTTT
D gene: TRBD1; clone size: NA; J gene: TRBJ1-4; V gene: TRBV7-2; CDR3 protein: CASSGTGATNEKLFF; CDR3 DNA: TGTGCCAGCAGCGGGACAGGGGCAACTAATGAAAAACTGTTTTTT
D gene: NA; clone size: NA; J gene: TRBJ1-5; V gene: TRBV5-5; CDR3 protein: CASSLEGISNQPQHF; CDR3 DNA: TGTGCCAGCAGCTTGGAGGGGATTAGCAATCAGCCCCAGCATTTT
D gene: NA; clone size: NA; J gene: TRBJ2-5; V gene: TRBV11-1; CDR3 protein: CASSLAGGPQETQYF; CDR3 DNA: TGTGCCAGCAGCTTAGCGGGGGGGCCCCAAGAGACCCAGTACTTC
D gene: TRBD1; clone size: medium-sized; J gene: TRBJ2-1; V gene: TRBV27; CDR3 protein: CASSFQPLGQNPYNEQFF; CDR3 DNA: TGTGCCAGCAGTTTCCAACCCCTGGGACAGAACCCATACAATGAGCAGTTCTTC
D gene: NA; clone size: NA; J gene: TRBJ1-1; V gene: TRBV7-9; CDR3 protein: CASSTGGGTEAFF; CDR3 DNA: TGTGCCAGCAGCACGGGGGGGGGCACTGAAGCTTTCTTT
D gene: NA; clone size: once; J gene: TRBJ2-1; V gene: TRBV29-1; CDR3 protein: CSVLDRVAGATYNEQFF; CDR3 DNA: TGCAGCGTTTTGGACAGGGTAGCGGGAGCAACCTACAATGAGCAGTTCTTC
D gene: NA; clone size: NA; J gene: TRBJ2-7; V gene: TRBV27; CDR3 protein: CASSLTPYEQYF; CDR3 DNA: TGTGCCAGCAGTTTGACACCCTACGAGCAGTACTTC
D gene: TRBD1; clone size: NA; J gene: TRBJ2-7; V gene: TRBV23-1; CDR3 protein: CASSQSPGQGSEQYF; CDR3 DNA: TGCGCCAGCAGTCAATCGCCAGGACAGGGGAGCGAGCAGTACTTC
D gene: NA; clone size: NA; J gene: TRBJ2-4; V gene: TRBV7-2; CDR3 protein: CASSFGVGLAKNIQYF; CDR3 DNA: TGTGCCAGCAGCTTTGGGGTCGGACTAGCCAAAAACATTCAGTACTTC
D gene: NA; clone size: NA; J gene: TRBJ2-3; V gene: TRBV5-1; CDR3 protein: CASSLALRDTQYF; CDR3 DNA: TGCGCCAGCAGCTTGGCCTTGCGGGATACGCAGTATTTT
D gene: TRBD1; clone size: NA; J gene: TRBJ2-7; V gene: TRBV4-1; CDR3 protein: CASSQGDRGSLYEQYF; CDR3 DNA: TGCGCCAGCAGCCAAGGGGACAGGGGCTCTCTTTACGAGCAGTACTTC
D gene: TRBD1; clone size: NA; J gene: TRBJ2-7; V gene: TRBV19; CDR3 protein: CASSIEGGQGIISHEQYF; CDR3 DNA: TGTGCCAGTAGTATAGAAGGCGGACAGGGCATTATTTCCCACGAGCAGTACTTC
D gene: TRBD2; clone size: NA; J gene: TRBJ2-7; V gene: TRBV18; CDR3 protein: CASSSLLAGNSYEQYF; CDR3 DNA: TGTGCCAGCTCAAGCCTTCTAGCGGGGAACTCCTACGAGCAGTACTTC
D gene: NA; clone size: NA; J gene: TRBJ1-1; V gene: TRBV28; CDR3 protein: CASTVLMNTEAFF; CDR3 DNA: TGTGCCAGTACAGTCCTTATGAACACTGAAGCTTTCTTT
D gene: NA; clone size: NA; J gene: TRBJ2-3; V gene: TRBV6-5; CDR3 protein: CASSYSRGLSTQYF; CDR3 DNA: TGTGCCAGCAGTTACTCGAGGGGGTTGAGTACGCAGTATTTT
D gene: TRBD2; clone size: NA; J gene: TRBJ2-5; V gene: TRBV25-1; CDR3 protein: CASSGSGLALRKETQYF; CDR3 DNA: TGTGCCAGCAGTGGGTCGGGACTAGCGTTAAGGAAAGAGACCCAGTACTTC
D gene: NA; clone size: NA; J gene: TRBJ1-2; V gene: TRBV5-1; CDR3 protein: CASSPTYAGSNYGYTF; CDR3 DNA: TGCGCCAGCAGCCCAACATACGCGGGGTCTAACTATGGCTACACCTTC
D gene: TRBD2; clone size: NA; J gene: TRBJ2-3; V gene: TRBV9; CDR3 protein: CASSVTASGTPDTQYF; CDR3 DNA: TGTGCCAGCAGCGTAACGGCTAGCGGGACCCCAGATACGCAGTATTTT
D gene: NA; clone size: NA; J gene: TRBJ1-3; V gene: TRBV4-3; CDR3 protein: CASSQDWGGKALSGNTIYF; CDR3 DNA: TGCGCCAGCAGCCAAGATTGGGGCGGAAAGGCCCTCTCTGGAAACACCATATATTTT
D gene: TRBD1; clone size: NA; J gene: TRBJ2-7; V gene: TRBV6-5; CDR3 protein: CASSYMGQGHHEQYF; CDR3 DNA: TGTGCCAGCAGCTATATGGGACAGGGTCACCACGAGCAGTACTTC
D gene: TRBD2; clone size: NA; J gene: TRBJ2-7; V gene: TRBV29-1; CDR3 protein: CSVENSGLAREQYF; CDR3 DNA: TGCAGCGTTGAAAACTCCGGACTAGCGCGCGAGCAGTACTTC
D gene: TRBD2; clone size: once; J gene: TRBJ2-7; V gene: TRBV5-4; CDR3 protein: CASSRQGRGSYEQYF; CDR3 DNA: TGTGCCAGCAGCCGACAAGGGAGGGGTTCCTACGAGCAGTACTTC
D gene: NA; clone size: NA; J gene: TRBJ1-4; V gene: TRBV6-1; CDR3 protein: CASRIRGANEKLFF; CDR3 DNA: TGTGCCAGCAGAATCAGGGGTGCTAATGAAAAACTGTTTTTT
D gene: TRBD2; clone size: once; J gene: TRBJ2-2; V gene: TRBV30; CDR3 protein: CAWRLAGGPRELFF; CDR3 DNA: TGTGCCTGGAGACTAGCGGGGGGGCCGCGGGAGCTGTTTTTT
D gene: TRBD1; clone size: NA; J gene: TRBJ2-5; V gene: TRBV2; CDR3 protein: CASSAGTAKETQYF; CDR3 DNA: TGTGCCAGCAGTGCGGGGACAGCGAAAGAGACCCAGTACTTC
D gene: NA; clone size: NA; J gene: TRBJ2-1; V gene: TRBV10-3; CDR3 protein: CAISESKDSRNEQFF; CDR3 DNA: TGTGCCATCAGTGAGTCGAAGGACAGTAGGAATGAGCAGTTCTTC
D gene: NA; clone size: NA; J gene: TRBJ1-1; V gene: TRBV6-6; CDR3 protein: CASSPDTVPEAFF; CDR3 DNA: TGTGCCAGCAGTCCCGACACTGTTCCCGAAGCTTTCTTT
D gene: NA; clone size: NA; J gene: TRBJ1-2; V gene: TRBV5-4; CDR3 protein: CASSLAAGVGNYGYTF; CDR3 DNA: TGTGCCAGCAGCTTGGCGGCGGGAGTAGGCAACTATGGCTACACCTTC
D gene: NA; clone size: NA; J gene: TRBJ1-6; V gene: TRBV5-6; CDR3 protein: CASSLQGSYNSPLHF; CDR3 DNA: TGTGCCAGCAGCCTACAGGGAAGCTATAATTCACCCCTCCACTTT
D gene: TRBD1; clone size: NA; J gene: TRBJ2-2; V gene: TRBV6-4; CDR3 protein: CASSDSQGASGELFF; CDR3 DNA: TGTGCCAGCAGTGACAGCCAGGGGGCTTCCGGGGAGCTGTTTTTT
D gene: TRBD1; clone size: NA; J gene: TRBJ1-3; V gene: TRBV7-8; CDR3 protein: CASSHRDRALSGNTIYF; CDR3 DNA: TGTGCCAGCAGCCACCGGGACAGGGCCCTTTCTGGAAACACCATATATTTT
D gene: TRBD1; clone size: NA; J gene: TRBJ1-2; V gene: TRBV7-9; CDR3 protein: CASSSRTGGGYTF; CDR3 DNA: TGTGCCAGCAGCAGCCGGACAGGGGGCGGCTACACCTTC
D gene: TRBD2; clone size: NA; J gene: TRBJ2-1; V gene: TRBV6-1; CDR3 protein: CASSELTSGRRIYNEQFF; CDR3 DNA: TGTGCCAGCAGTGAGCTGACTAGCGGGAGACGGATCTACAATGAGCAGTTCTTC
D gene: TRBD1; clone size: NA; J gene: TRBJ1-1; V gene: TRBV10-3; CDR3 protein: CAIRATGGVDTEAFF; CDR3 DNA: TGTGCCATCAGGGCCACAGGGGGGGTCGACACTGAAGCTTTCTTT
D gene: NA; clone size: NA; J gene: TRBJ1-2; V gene: TRBV30; CDR3 protein: CAWSMEGSMGGQLSYGDTF; CDR3 DNA: TGTGCCTGGAGTATGGAAGGCTCAATGGGTGGACAGCTCAGTTATGGGGACACCTTC
D gene: NA; clone size: NA; J gene: TRBJ2-7; V gene: TRBV28; CDR3 protein: CASRESLYEQYF; CDR3 DNA: TGTGCCAGCCGGGAGTCGCTCTACGAGCAGTACTTC
D gene: TRBD2; clone size: NA; J gene: TRBJ2-7; V gene: TRBV7-8; CDR3 protein: CASSLVSGGAHEQYF; CDR3 DNA: TGTGCCAGCAGCTTGGTTAGCGGGGGGGCCCACGAGCAGTACTTC
D gene: NA; clone size: NA; J gene: TRBJ2-2; V gene: TRBV14; CDR3 protein: CASSQRRTNTGELFF; CDR3 DNA: TGTGCCAGCAGCCAAAGACGGACTAACACCGGGGAGCTGTTTTTT
D gene: TRBD1; clone size: NA; J gene: TRBJ1-6; V gene: TRBV19; CDR3 protein: CASSRGTGGAGSPLHF; CDR3 DNA: TGTGCCAGTAGTAGAGGGACAGGGGGCGCGGGGTCACCCCTCCACTTT
D gene: NA; clone size: NA; J gene: TRBJ1-1; V gene: TRBV30; CDR3 protein: CAWSVRRDTEAFF; CDR3 DNA: TGTGCCTGGAGTGTACGACGGGACACTGAAGCTTTCTTT